A selection of T cell receptor beta chains follows, all from one sample in a study of cytomegalovirus exposure and HLA in healthy donors. Only in-frame clones appear in the TCRdb table, and some are missing; sequencing was by immunoSEQ multiplex PCR. In the table there are 200,000 or so clones, about 87% of which are singletons. The sample taken for sequencing was PBMCs. The origin of the receptors is a man aged 30 to 39 in good health and CMV-seronegative. Both conserved end residues are part of each CDR3. A D gene is named only where the DNA matches it firmly. Size is omitted from some rows. Given values are once, few, many or a class for expanded clones.

v_gene	j_gene	d_gene	abundance	CDR3nt	CDR3aa
TRBV27	TRBJ1-2	NA	NA	TGTGCCAGCAGTCAACGACCTAGGGAGGGCTACACCTTC	CASSQRPREGYTF
TRBV7-2	TRBJ1-4	NA	NA	TGTGCCAGCAGCTTCGGGGGGGGCGACGAAAAACTGTTTTTT	CASSFGGGDEKLFF
TRBV27	TRBJ2-1	TRBD2	NA	TGTGCCAGCAGTTTATCGAGGCTAGCGGGGGGCCCCTCGCAGTTCTTC	CASSLSRLAGGPSQFF
TRBV19	TRBJ2-2	TRBD2	NA	TGTGCCAGTAGTTCTCTGACTAGCGGTCCCACCGGGGAGCTGTTTTTT	CASSSLTSGPTGELFF
TRBV6-5	TRBJ2-7	TRBD1	NA	TGTGCCAGCAGTTACGACAGGGGTTACGAGCAGTACTTC	CASSYDRGYEQYF
TRBV2	TRBJ2-2	TRBD2	NA	TGTGCCAGCAGTCCCGGGACTACCAACACCGGGGAGCTGTTTTTT	CASSPGTTNTGELFF
TRBV28	TRBJ1-5	NA	once	TGTGCCAGCAGTCTGAGGGACTTTCAGCATTTT	CASSLRDFQHF
TRBV28	TRBJ2-5	TRBD2	NA	TGTGCCAGCACTACGGGACTAGCGGGGGTAGAGACCCAGTACTTC	CASTTGLAGVETQYF
TRBV7-9	TRBJ1-1	NA	NA	TGTGCCAGCAGCTTATCAAGCCGGGGATTAATCTTT	CASSLSSRGLIF
TRBV7-2	TRBJ2-1	TRBD1	NA	TGTGCCAGCAGCTACGAACCGAGACAGGGGGAGGTATTCTTC	CASSYEPRQGEVFF
TRBV15	TRBJ2-5	NA	NA	TGTGCCACCAGCAGAGATCCCGCGCCTCAAGAGACCCAGTACTTC	CATSRDPAPQETQYF
TRBV5-1	TRBJ2-5	NA	once	TGCGCCAGCTCCAAAACAGCTGGGGCACAAGAGACCCAGTACTTC	CASSKTAGAQETQYF
TRBV30	TRBJ2-7	NA	NA	TGTGCCTGGAGTCCCTTGGCGCCCGGGGGAACCCTCTACGAGCAGTACTTC	CAWSPLAPGGTLYEQYF
TRBV7-9	TRBJ2-7	TRBD2	NA	TGTGCCAGCAGCTCGAAAGCCGGACTAGAGATCTACGAGCAGTACTTC	CASSSKAGLEIYEQYF
TRBV28	TRBJ2-7	TRBD1	NA	TGTGCCAGCAGTTTAGCCGACAGGGGACCCTACGAGCAGTACTTC	CASSLADRGPYEQYF
TRBV5-1	TRBJ2-1	NA	once	TGCGCCAGCAGCTTGGAGTGGAGGACTTTCTCCTACAATGAGCAGTTCTTC	CASSLEWRTFSYNEQFF
TRBV9	TRBJ2-5	TRBD1	NA	TGTGCCAGCAGCGTAGACCCTCGGGCAGGGGGATCCCAGTACTTC	CASSVDPRAGGSQYF
TRBV6-1	TRBJ1-5	NA	NA	TGTGCCAGCACCGTCTGGAGGGGCGGCAATCAGCCCCAGCATTTT	CASTVWRGGNQPQHF
TRBV18	TRBJ2-7	NA	few	TGTGCCAGCTCCCAAGACTCCTGGCACGAGCAGTACTTC	CASSQDSWHEQYF
TRBV27	TRBJ1-4	TRBD1	NA	TGTGCCAGCAGGATCGACAGGGGTCTGGGAAAACTGTTTTTT	CASRIDRGLGKLFF
TRBV6-6	TRBJ2-1	TRBD2	NA	TGTGCCAGCAGTTACTCGTGGGGGGGGAGTCCCAATGAGCAGTTCTTC	CASSYSWGGSPNEQFF
TRBV28	TRBJ1-2	TRBD1	NA	TGTGCCAGCAGTTTGACAGGGGGCGCTAACTATGGCTACACCTTC	CASSLTGGANYGYTF
TRBV21-1	TRBJ2-5	NA	NA	TGTGCCAGCAGCCATCGAGGGGAGACCCAGTACTTC	CASSHRGETQYF
TRBV7-7	TRBJ2-7	TRBD2	NA	TGTGCTAGCAGCTTGGGGACTAGCGGGACCTTCCACGAGCAGTACTTC	CASSLGTSGTFHEQYF
TRBV7-2	TRBJ2-5	NA	NA	TGTGCCAGCAGCTCCCCGACAGGCCGAGAGACCCAGTACTTC	CASSSPTGRETQYF
TRBV2	TRBJ2-7	NA	NA	TGTGCCACCCAATCGGGGTCCTACGAGCAGTACTTC	CATQSGSYEQYF
TRBV30	TRBJ1-2	TRBD1	NA	TGTGCCTGGAGTAGGGACAGACCGTATGGCTACACCTTC	CAWSRDRPYGYTF
TRBV5-1	TRBJ1-1	NA	few	TGCGCCAGCAGCTCGACAGGTACTGAAGCTTTCTTT	CASSSTGTEAFF
TRBV27	TRBJ1-2	NA	NA	TGTGCCAGCAGTTTTGGACAGCCTGGCATCTATGGCTACACCTTC	CASSFGQPGIYGYTF
TRBV30	TRBJ1-4	TRBD1	NA	TGTGCCTGGGGGACAGGGACTGAAAAACTGTTTTTT	CAWGTGTEKLFF
TRBV5-1	TRBJ1-1	NA	NA	TGCGCCAGCAGCTTGGTGGGGGGTAGGGGCACTGAAGCTTTCTTT	CASSLVGGRGTEAFF
TRBV2	TRBJ2-1	NA	NA	TGTGCCAGCAAAGATCTGGAGGATGAGCAGTTCTTC	CASKDLEDEQFF
TRBV29-1	TRBJ2-2	TRBD1	NA	TGCAGCGTTTTAGGGACAGGGCCCACCGGGGAGCCGTTTTTT	CSVLGTGPTGEPFF
TRBV27	TRBJ1-4	NA	NA	TGTGCCAGCAGCTCATCCAGACAGCGGGTAGCTAATGAAAAACTGTTTTTT	CASSSSRQRVANEKLFF
TRBV7-9	TRBJ2-1	NA	NA	TGTGCCAGCAGCTTAAGACCGAGGACAGACTACAATGAGCAGTTCTTC	CASSLRPRTDYNEQFF
TRBV13	TRBJ2-3	NA	NA	TGTGCCAGCAGCCTCAGGGATACGCAGTATTTT	CASSLRDTQYF
TRBV7-9	TRBJ2-5	NA	NA	TGTGCCAGCAGCCCACAGGGCGCAGGGATAGAGACCCAGTACTTC	CASSPQGAGIETQYF
TRBV19	TRBJ2-7	NA	NA	TGTGCCAGTAGTATAGACAGAGGCTACGAGCAGTACTTC	CASSIDRGYEQYF
TRBV27	TRBJ1-1	NA	NA	TGTGCCAGCCGACTTTACAGGGCGAACACTGAAGCTTTCTTT	CASRLYRANTEAFF
TRBV2	TRBJ2-5	TRBD2	NA	TGTGCCAGCAGAGGAACCTTAGCGGGGAGGTCAGAGACCCAGTACTTC	CASRGTLAGRSETQYF
TRBV7-9	TRBJ1-4	TRBD1	NA	TGTGCCAGCAGCTTAGGGACAGGGGTGAAATCGGCTAATGAAAAACTGTTTTTT	CASSLGTGVKSANEKLFF
TRBV10-1	TRBJ2-1	NA	NA	TGCGCCAGCAGTGATGGTGGACAGCCTTACAATGAGCAGTTCTTC	CASSDGGQPYNEQFF
TRBV5-1	TRBJ1-1	TRBD1	once	TGCGCCAGCAGCTTGGGACAGGGGGGAACTGAAGCTTTCTTT	CASSLGQGGTEAFF
TRBV7-2	TRBJ2-1	NA	few	TGTGCCAGCAGCCGAGACACCGCCTACAATGAGCAGTTCTTC	CASSRDTAYNEQFF
TRBV11-3	TRBJ2-1	NA	NA	TGTGCCAGCAGCTTAGACAGGGGATTTGAGCAGTTCTTC	CASSLDRGFEQFF
TRBV19	TRBJ1-4	TRBD1	NA	TGTGCCAGCAGAAGTCCGGGACAGGGCGCTTTATATGAAAAACTGTTTTTT	CASRSPGQGALYEKLFF
TRBV18	TRBJ2-2	NA	few	TGTGCCAGCTCACCCCGGCACAGGATATACACCGGGGAGCTGTTTTTT	CASSPRHRIYTGELFF
TRBV5-4	TRBJ1-4	TRBD1	NA	TGTGCCAGCAGCTTGGAAAGGGGGCGGCCTGAAAAACTGTTTTTT	CASSLERGRPEKLFF
TRBV4-1	TRBJ1-1	TRBD1	few	TGCGCCAGCAGCCAAGAGGAGAGGGGGCTGGGTGAAGCTTTCTTT	CASSQEERGLGEAFF
TRBV6-5	TRBJ1-2	NA	NA	TGTGCCAGCAGCCGCGGGGGAGGCTACACCTTC	CASSRGGGYTF